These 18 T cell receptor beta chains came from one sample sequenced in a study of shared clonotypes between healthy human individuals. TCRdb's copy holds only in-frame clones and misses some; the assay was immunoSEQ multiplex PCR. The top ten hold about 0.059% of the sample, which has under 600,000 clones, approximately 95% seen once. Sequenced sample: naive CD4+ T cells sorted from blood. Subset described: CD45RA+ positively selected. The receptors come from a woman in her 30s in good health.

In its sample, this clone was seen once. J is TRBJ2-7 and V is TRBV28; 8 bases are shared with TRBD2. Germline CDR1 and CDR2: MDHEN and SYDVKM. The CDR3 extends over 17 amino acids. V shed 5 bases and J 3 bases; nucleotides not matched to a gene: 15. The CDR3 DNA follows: TGTGCCAGCAGTCCACCCGCCCTACTAGCGGCCCTCTACGAGCAGTACTTC. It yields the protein CASSPPALLAALYEQYF.

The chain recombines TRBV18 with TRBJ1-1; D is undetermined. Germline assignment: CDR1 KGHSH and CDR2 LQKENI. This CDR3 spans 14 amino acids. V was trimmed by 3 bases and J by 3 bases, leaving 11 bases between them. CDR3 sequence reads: CASSPAVPYTEAFF. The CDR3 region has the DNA TGTGCCAGCTCACCCGCGGTCCCTTACACTGAAGCTTTCTTT.

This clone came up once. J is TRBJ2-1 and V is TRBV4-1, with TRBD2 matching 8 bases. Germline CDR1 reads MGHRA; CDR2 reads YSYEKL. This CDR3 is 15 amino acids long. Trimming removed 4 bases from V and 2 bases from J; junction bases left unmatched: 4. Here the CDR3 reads CASSLSGSAYNEQFF. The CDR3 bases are TGCGCCAGCAGCCTAAGCGGGAGCGCCTACAATGAGCAGTTCTTC.

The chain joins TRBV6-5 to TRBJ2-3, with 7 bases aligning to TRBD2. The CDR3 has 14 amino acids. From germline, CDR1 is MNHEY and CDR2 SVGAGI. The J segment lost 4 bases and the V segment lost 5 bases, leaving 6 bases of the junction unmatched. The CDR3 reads CASSLWAGADTQYF. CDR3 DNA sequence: TGTGCCAGCAGTCTCTGGGCGGGAGCAGATACGCAGTATTTT.

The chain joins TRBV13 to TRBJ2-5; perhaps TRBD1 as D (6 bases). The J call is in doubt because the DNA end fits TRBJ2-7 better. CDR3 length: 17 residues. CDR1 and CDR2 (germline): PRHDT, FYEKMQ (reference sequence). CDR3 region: CASSLRGRGPYFYEQYF. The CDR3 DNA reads TGTGCCAGCAGCCTCAGGGGACGTGGCCCTTATTTTTACGAGCAGTACTTC.

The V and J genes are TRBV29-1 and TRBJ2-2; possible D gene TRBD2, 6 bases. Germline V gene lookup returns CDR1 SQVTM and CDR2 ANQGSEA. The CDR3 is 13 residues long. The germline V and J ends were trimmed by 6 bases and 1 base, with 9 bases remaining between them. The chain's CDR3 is CSVAGRNTGELFF. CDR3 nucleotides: TGCAGCGTCGCGGGGCGGAACACCGGGGAGCTGTTTTTT.

The CDR3 reads CASSLAAGDIDTQYF. The CDR3, as DNA: TGCGCCAGCAGCTTGGCGGCGGGAGATATAGATACGCAGTATTTT. The chain is built from TRBV5-1 and TRBJ2-3, with 7 bases aligning to TRBD2. With V trimmed by 0 bases and J by 5 bases, 6 bases remained unmatched. This CDR3 is 15 amino acids long. Per the germline V gene, CDR1 is SGHRS and CDR2 is YFSETQ.

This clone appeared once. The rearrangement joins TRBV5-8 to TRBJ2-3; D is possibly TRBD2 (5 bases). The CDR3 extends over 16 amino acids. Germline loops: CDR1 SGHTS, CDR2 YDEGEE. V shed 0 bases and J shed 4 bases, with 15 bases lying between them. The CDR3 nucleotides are TGTGCCAGCAGCTTGGCCAGCGGCCGGCTAGCAGATACGCAGTATTTT. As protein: CASSLASGRLADTQYF.

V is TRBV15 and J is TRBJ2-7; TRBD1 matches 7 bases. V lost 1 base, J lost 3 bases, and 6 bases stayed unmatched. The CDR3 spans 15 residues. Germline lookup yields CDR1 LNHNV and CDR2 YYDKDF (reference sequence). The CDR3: CATSRAMTGYYEQYF. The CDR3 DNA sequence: TGTGCCACCAGCAGAGCGATGACAGGGTACTACGAGCAGTACTTC.

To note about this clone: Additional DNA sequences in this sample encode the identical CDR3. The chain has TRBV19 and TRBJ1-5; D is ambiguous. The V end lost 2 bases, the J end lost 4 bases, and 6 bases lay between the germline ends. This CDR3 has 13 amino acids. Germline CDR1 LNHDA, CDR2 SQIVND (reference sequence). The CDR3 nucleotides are TGTGCCAGTAGTATAAGGGAAAATCAGCCCCAGCATTTT. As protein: CASSIRENQPQHF.

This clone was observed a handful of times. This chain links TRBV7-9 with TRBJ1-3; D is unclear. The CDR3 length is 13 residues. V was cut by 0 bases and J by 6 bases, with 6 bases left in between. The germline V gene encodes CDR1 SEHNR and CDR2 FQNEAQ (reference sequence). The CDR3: CASSLAEENTIYF. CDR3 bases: TGTGCCAGCAGCTTAGCGGAGGAAAACACCATATATTTT.

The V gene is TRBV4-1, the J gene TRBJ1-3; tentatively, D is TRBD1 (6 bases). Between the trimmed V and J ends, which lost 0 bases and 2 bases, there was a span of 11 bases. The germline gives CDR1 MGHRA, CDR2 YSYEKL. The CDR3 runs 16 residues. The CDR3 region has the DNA TGCGCCAGCAGCCAAGAGAGTTCAGGGGCTGGAAACACCATATATTTT. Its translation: CASSQESSGAGNTIYF.

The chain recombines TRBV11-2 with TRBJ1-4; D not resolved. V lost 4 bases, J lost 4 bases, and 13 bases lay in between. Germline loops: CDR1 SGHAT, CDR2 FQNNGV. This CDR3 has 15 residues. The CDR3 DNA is TGTGCCAGCAGCTCAAACCGTGGGGTTAATGAAAAACTGTTTTTT. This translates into CASSSNRGVNEKLFF.

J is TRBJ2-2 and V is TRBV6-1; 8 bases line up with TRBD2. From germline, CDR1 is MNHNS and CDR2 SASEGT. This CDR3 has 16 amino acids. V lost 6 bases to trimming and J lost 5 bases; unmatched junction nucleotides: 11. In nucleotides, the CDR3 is TGTGCCAGCAGCGAACGTGGGACTAGTAATACCGGGGAGCTGTTTTTT. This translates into CASSERGTSNTGELFF.

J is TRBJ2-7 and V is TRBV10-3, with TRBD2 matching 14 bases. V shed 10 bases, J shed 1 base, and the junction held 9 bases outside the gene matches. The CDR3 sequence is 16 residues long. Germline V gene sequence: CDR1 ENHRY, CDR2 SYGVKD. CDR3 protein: CATGGTSGSSSYEQYF. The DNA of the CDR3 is TGTGCCACAGGGGGGACTAGCGGGAGTTCTTCCTACGAGCAGTACTTC.

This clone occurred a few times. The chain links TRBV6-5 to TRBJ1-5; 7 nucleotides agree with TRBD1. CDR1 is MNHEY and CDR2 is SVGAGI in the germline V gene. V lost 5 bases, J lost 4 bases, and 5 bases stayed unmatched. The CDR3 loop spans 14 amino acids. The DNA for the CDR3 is TGTGCCAGCAGTCGTGGGACAGCAAATCAGCCCCAGCATTTT. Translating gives CASSRGTANQPQHF.

CDR3 nucleotides: TGTGCCAGCAGTTGGGACTACCGGGACAGACGTGGGGAGCAGTACTTC. This gives the protein CASSWDYRDRRGEQYF. V gene TRBV28 combines with J gene TRBJ2-7; tentatively, D is TRBD1 or TRBD2 (7 bases each). CDR3 length: 16 residues. Germline CDR1 MDHEN, CDR2 SYDVKM. V gave up 4 bases and J gave up 7 bases, with 23 bases separating them.

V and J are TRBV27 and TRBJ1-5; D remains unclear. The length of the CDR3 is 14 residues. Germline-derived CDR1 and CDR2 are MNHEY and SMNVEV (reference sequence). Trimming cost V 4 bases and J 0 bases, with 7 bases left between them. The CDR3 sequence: CASSWTYSNQPQHF. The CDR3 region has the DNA TGTGCCAGCAGTTGGACCTATAGCAATCAGCCCCAGCATTTT.